This TCR beta chain emerged from a study of shared clonotypes between healthy human individuals. For the study at large: The cohort had two women and three men, ages 18 to 49. The study used three CD4 naive, three CD4 memory, two CD8 naive and one CD8 memory plate per donor. Study observations and caveats: Having only a few donors restricted how much genetic and exposure-history diversity was captured.

In the case of this clone: The antigen remains undetermined.

TCRdb's copy holds only in-frame clones and misses some; the assay was immunoSEQ multiplex PCR. Counted here are hundreds of thousands of clones, 90% to 95% occurring once; the ten biggest clones make up around 24%. Naive CD8 populations comprised CD45RO-negative cells positively selected for CCR7, excluding terminally differentiated effector memory CD45RA+ cells. The sequence derives from a man aged 25 to 40 in good health. The sequenced material came from naive CD8+ T cells sorted from blood.

CDR3 in amino acids: CASSPSKGQPQHF. The DNA for the CDR3 is TGTGCCAGCAGCCCCTCGAAGGGTCAGCCCCAGCATTTT. The rearrangement joins TRBV7-3 to TRBJ1-5; D is ambiguous. The germline V gene encodes CDR1 SGHTA and CDR2 FQGTGA. Trimming took off 5 bases at V and 6 bases at J, with 11 bases between the two ends. CDR3 length: 13 residues.